Shown below are 5 T cell receptor beta chains from a single sample sequenced in a study of blood T cell repertoires in COVID-19. Some clones are missing from TCRdb's copy, which holds only in-frame ones; the method was immunoSEQ multiplex PCR. In the table there are around 300,000 clones, 65% to 85% of which are singletons. Specimen: peripheral blood. These receptors were obtained from a young man with active or convalescent COVID-19.

The genes are TRBV6-5 and TRBJ2-3; 9 positions match TRBD2. This CDR3 spans 15 amino acids. Unmatched junction bases numbered 10, after V lost 7 bases and J lost 5 bases. CDR1 is MNHEY, CDR2 SVGAGI, per germline. This CDR3 reads CASITVAGVRDTQYF. CDR3 in DNA: TGTGCCAGCATCACGGTAGCGGGGGTTCGAGATACGCAGTATTTT.

This clone was seen a few times. The chain carries TRBV5-1 and TRBJ1-4, with TRBD1 as a possible D gene (6 bases). CDR1 and CDR2 from the germline V gene are SGHRS and YFSETQ. The ends were cut back, 2 bases at V and 7 bases at J, with 12 bases in the middle. This CDR3 has 14 residues. CDR3 residues: CASSLTGITEKLFF. DNA of the CDR3: TGCGCCAGCAGCTTAACAGGGATTACTGAAAAACTGTTTTTT.

This clone was recorded once. The V gene is TRBV10-3, the J gene TRBJ1-5; 8 bases are a match to TRBD1. There are 15 residues in the CDR3. Germline V gene lookup returns CDR1 ENHRY and CDR2 SYGVKD. The ends lost 6 bases at V and 1 base at J; junction bases unmatched: 5. In nucleotides, the CDR3 is TGTGCCATCAGGGGGACAGGTGTAAGCAATCAGCCCCAGCATTTT. Translating it yields CAIRGTGVSNQPQHF.

This CDR3 is CASSYFQREYF. DNA of the CDR3: TGTGCCAGCAGTTACTTCCAGAGGGAGTACTTC. The chain has TRBV6-2 or TRBV6-3 and TRBJ2-7; D might be TRBD2 (5 bases). This CDR3 region has 11 residues. V was clipped by 1 base and J by 11 bases, with 9 bases between them. CDR1 MNHEY and CDR2 SVGEGT come from the germline V gene.

The V and J genes are TRBV7-9 and TRBJ1-2; 8 bases agree with TRBD1. Germline V gene lookup returns CDR1 SEHNR and CDR2 FQNEAQ (reference sequence). The CDR3 is made up of 13 amino acids. With V trimmed by 5 bases and J by 8 bases, 7 bases remained unmatched. In DNA, the CDR3 is TGTGCCAGCAGCCTGGACAGGGAAGAAGGCTACACCTTC. Encoded protein: CASSLDREEGYTF.